The T cell receptor (beta chain) under discussion was sequenced for a study of blood T cells in healthy people across ages. The study's findings and limits: Age advanced and TCR beta diversity per million T cells fell, roughly linearly. TCR beta diversity was tightly associated with the proportion of naive T cells.

With 0 bases clipped from V and 4 bases from J, the junction kept 7 bases outside the gene matches. The CDR3 is 16 amino acids. The V gene's germline CDR1 is DFQATT and CDR2 SNEGSKA (reference sequence). For the second PCR, which ran for roughly 7 to 11 cycles, a sample-barcoded 5' primer and a J-beta primer mix were used. Each cDNA molecule was tagged by a template-switch adaptor with 12 random nucleotides. At least 2.5 million CDR3-containing paired-end reads were obtained per sample. TCRdb re-called the 5' RACE reads through MiXCR, storing one row per CDR3 protein. This table holds 1.5 million to 2 million distinct CDR3 sequences, about 50% found once. This clonotype came up a few times. Its target is unknown.

What was sequenced was blood. The V gene is TRBV20-1, the J gene TRBJ2-1; 9 bases align to TRBD2. The TCR sequence derives from a woman aged 40 to 50 in good health. The CDR3 loop reads CSAREWGGGGYNEQFF. As DNA, the CDR3 is TGCAGTGCTAGAGAATGGGGCGGGGGGGGATACAATGAGCAGTTCTTC.